The present T cell receptor beta chain was sequenced within a study of blood T cell repertoires in COVID-19. For the study at large: PBMCs, B-cell-depleted T cells, or T cells provided the cDNA or gDNA that made up the material.

Germline lookup yields CDR1 ENHRY and CDR2 SYGVKD. This CDR3 region has 15 residues. The ends lost 4 bases at V and 5 bases at J; junction bases unmatched: 2. As processed by the authors: Reference gene primer amplification yielded estimated nucleated cell counts. The method was immunoSEQ multiplex PCR; TCRdb's version includes in-frame clones alone and lacks a portion of them. The V and J calls and the clone size are those of that table, but D and trimming were determined from the DNA. The sample lists about 120,000 clones, roughly 85% occurring once. Sequencing was done on a sample of peripheral blood. The genes are TRBV10-3 and TRBJ1-6; 10 nucleotides match TRBD1. This clonotype originated in a man older than 75 with active or convalescent COVID-19. CDR3 sequence reads: CAISGGTGDNSPLHF. As DNA, the CDR3 is TGTGCCATCAGTGGGGGGACAGGGGATAATTCACCCCTCCACTTT.